The 25 T cell receptor beta chains below were found in one sample sequenced in a study of blood T cell repertoires in COVID-19. Profiling relied on immunoSEQ multiplex PCR, and the TCRdb table lists in-frame clones only, not all of them. The sample contains 25,000 to 35,000 clones, more than 85% of which appear only once. Sequenced material: peripheral blood. The receptor source for this set is a human donor in a cohort sampled during active COVID-19. The donor label of this sample is uncertain.

This clone was recorded once. The chain has TRBV6-5 and TRBJ2-1; a weak D match, TRBD2 (5 bases). This CDR3 is built from 15 residues. V lost 0 bases and J 9 bases, leaving 15 bases between the germline ends. In germline, CDR1 is MNHEY, CDR2 SVGAGI. This chain's CDR3 is CASSYSAGGFGEQFF. CDR3 coding DNA: TGTGCCAGCAGTTACTCGGCAGGCGGGTTTGGTGAGCAGTTCTTC.

V gene TRBV14 combines with J gene TRBJ2-1; D remains unclear. The V gene's germline CDR1 is SGHDN and CDR2 FVKESK. The germline V and J ends were trimmed by 2 bases and 6 bases, with 11 bases remaining between them. The CDR3 spans 14 residues. DNA of the CDR3: TGTGCCAGCAGCCAATCTAGTTGGTTCAATGAGCAGTTCTTC. This sequence encodes CASSQSSWFNEQFF.

The chain recombines TRBV6-6 with TRBJ2-5, with 10 positions matching TRBD2. Trimming removed 5 bases from V and 1 base from J; junction bases left unmatched: 13. The CDR3 consists of 18 residues. The germline V gene has CDR1 MNHNY and CDR2 SVGAGI (reference sequence). The CDR3 DNA reads TGTGCCAGCAGTCTTGCGGCTAGCGGGAGTCCCTCCCAAGAGACCCAGTACTTC. Protein: CASSLAASGSPSQETQYF.

V usage is TRBV5-1 and J usage is TRBJ2-3; D call uncertain. V shed 1 base and J shed 3 bases, with 9 bases lying between them. Germline V lookup: CDR1 SGHRS, CDR2 YFSETQ. The CDR3 loop spans 14 amino acids. This CDR3 reads CASSLRSVTDTQYF. The CDR3 nucleotides are TGCGCCAGCAGCTTGCGGTCGGTAACAGATACGCAGTATTTT. Supplemented by reference TRBV5-1 and TRBJ2-3, the full variable domain reads KAGVTQTPRYLIKTRGQQVTLSCSPISGHRSVSWYQQTPGQGLQFLFEYFSETQRNKGNFPGRFSGRQFSNSRSEMNVSTLELGDSALYLCASSLRSVTDTQYFGPGTRLTVL.

About this clone itself: One end of the junction does not line up with germline, which may come from a read error. The gene calls are TRBV19 and TRBJ2-2; TRBD2 is a possible D gene (6 bases). The CDR3 totals 15 residues. Germline CDR1 is LNHDA and CDR2 is SQIVND (reference sequence). CDR3 in amino acids: CTSSMVGSHTGELFF. For the CDR3, the DNA is TGTACCAGTAGTATGGTCGGGAGCCACACCGGGGAGCTGTTTTTT.

The CDR3 protein is CASSPGPRDTQYF. The DNA for the CDR3 is TGTGCCAGCAGCCCCGGTCCCCGGGATACGCAGTATTTT. V and J are TRBV3-1 (or the pseudogene TRBV3-2) and TRBJ2-3, with D unclear. Germline values: CDR1 LGHDT, CDR2 YNNKEL (reference sequence). The CDR3 length is 13 residues. V was pared by 4 bases and J by 6 bases, with 11 bases between.

This clone was detected only once. Its ends do not fully match the called genes, so a read error is possible. The chain carries TRBV5-1 and TRBJ2-1; D uncertain. The CDR3 sequence is 11 residues long. Germline V gene lookup returns CDR1 SGHRS and CDR2 YFSETQ. CDR3 amino acids: CASSSNNEQFF. CDR3 in DNA: TGCGCCAGCAGCTCCAACAATGAGCAGTTCTTC.

The rearrangement uses TRBV29-1 and TRBJ1-1; the match to TRBD1 covers 9 bases. The CDR3 totals 13 residues. Germline V lookup: CDR1 SQVTM, CDR2 ANQGSEA. V was pared by 4 bases and J by 4 bases, with 4 bases of the junction left unmatched. CDR3 DNA: TGCAGCGTTGGGGACAGGGCGGGCACTGAAGCTTTCTTT. This sequence encodes CSVGDRAGTEAFF.

The chain links TRBV5-1 to TRBJ2-1; tentatively, D is TRBD1 (5 bases). V was pared by 0 bases and J by 5 bases, with 15 bases between. Germline V gene data show CDR1 as SGHRS and CDR2 as YFSETQ. The CDR3 is made up of 16 amino acids. DNA for the CDR3: TGCGCCAGCAGCTTGGCCGTATCATCAGGGAACAATGAGCAGTTCTTC. This translates into CASSLAVSSGNNEQFF.

The J gene is TRBJ2-3, the V gene TRBV7-8; 8 nucleotides agree with TRBD1. V trimming: 6 bases; J trimming: 5 bases; junction bases outside the gene matches: 10. The CDR3 sequence is 15 residues long. Germline V gene sequence: CDR1 SGHVS, CDR2 FQNEAQ. CDR3 in amino acids: CASRSGQGAGDTQYF. CDR3 nucleotide sequence: TGTGCCAGCAGATCCGGGCAGGGGGCGGGAGATACGCAGTATTTT.

The V call is TRBV5-6, the J call TRBJ1-3, with a weak D call TRBD1 (5 bases). Germline CDR1 SGHDT, CDR2 YYEEEE. V lost 9 bases and J 10 bases, leaving 23 bases between the germline ends. This CDR3 comprises 14 residues. CDR3 sequence (DNA): TGTGCCACCAGGGTTGGTCAGGTTGGAGGGACCATATATTTT. Amino acids: CATRVGQVGGTIYF. Filled out from reference TRBV5-6 and TRBJ1-3, the complete variable domain reads DAGVTQSPTHLIKTRGQQVTLRCSPKSGHDTVSWYQQALGQGPQFIFQYYEEEERQRGNFPDRFSGHQFPNYSSELNVNALLLGDSALYLCATRVGQVGGTIYFGEGSWLTVV.

The V and J genes are TRBV5-1 and TRBJ2-5; 7 positions match TRBD2. The V segment lost 4 bases and the J segment 2 bases; nucleotides outside the gene matches: 20. CDR1 is SGHRS and CDR2 is YFSETQ in the germline V gene. The CDR3 runs to 19 residues. The CDR3 sequence: CASSPNFGGKGALQETQYF. In DNA, the CDR3 is TGCGCCAGCAGCCCGAACTTCGGGGGGAAAGGGGCCTTGCAAGAGACCCAGTACTTC. The full variable domain, rest sourced from reference TRBV5-1 and TRBJ2-5, is KAGVTQTPRYLIKTRGQQVTLSCSPISGHRSVSWYQQTPGQGLQFLFEYFSETQRNKGNFPGRFSGRQFSNSRSEMNVSTLELGDSALYLCASSPNFGGKGALQETQYFGPGTRLLVL.

V gene TRBV27 combines with J gene TRBJ2-7; 8 bases are shared with TRBD1. From germline, CDR1 is MNHEY and CDR2 SMNVEV (reference sequence). This CDR3 is built from 16 residues. Unmatched junction bases numbered 9, after V lost 5 bases and J lost 0 bases. CDR3 bases: TGTGCCAGCAGTCAAGGACAGGGTCTGGGCTCCTACGAGCAGTACTTC. Its protein is CASSQGQGLGSYEQYF.

This chain joins TRBV25-1 and TRBJ2-7; TRBD2 matches at 7 bases. Trimming removed 2 bases from V and 6 bases from J; junction bases left unmatched: 10. CDR1 MGHDK and CDR2 SYGVNS come from the germline V gene. This CDR3 region has 15 residues. The CDR3 here is CASSETLAEASEQYF. DNA for the CDR3: TGTGCCAGCAGTGAAACCCTAGCGGAGGCTAGCGAGCAGTACTTC.

The chain has TRBV15 and TRBJ2-2, with 10 bases that match TRBD2. The CDR3 extends over 16 amino acids. The germline CDR1 and CDR2 sequences are LNHNV and YYDKDF (reference sequence). The V and J ends lost 1 base and 6 bases, in that order; junction bases with no gene match: 5. The CDR3 here is CATSRGLAGAPGELFF. CDR3 in DNA: TGTGCCACCAGCAGAGGACTAGCGGGTGCCCCCGGGGAGCTGTTTTTT. Together with reference TRBV15 and TRBJ2-2, the CDR3 gives the full variable domain: DAMVIQNPRYQVTQFGKPVTLSCSQTLNHNVMYWYQQKSSQAPKLLFHYYDKDFNNEADTPDNFQSRRPNTSFCFLDIRSPGLGDTAMYLCATSRGLAGAPGELFFGEGSRLTVL.

The chain uses TRBV3-1 (or the pseudogene TRBV3-2) and TRBJ2-7; possible D gene TRBD2, 5 bases. V was clipped by 4 bases and J by 5 bases, with 12 bases between them. The CDR3 runs to 13 residues. Germline V gene sequence: CDR1 LGHDT, CDR2 YNNKEL (reference sequence). The chain's CDR3 is CASSLGGRDEQYF. In DNA, the CDR3 is TGTGCCAGCAGCCTCGGCGGGCGGGACGAGCAGTACTTC.

This clone was detected only once. This chain uses TRBV24-1 with TRBJ1-4; unclear D gene. Germline lookup yields CDR1 KGHDR and CDR2 SFDVKD. The CDR3 length is 15 residues. V was shortened by 4 bases and J by 3 bases, with 11 bases between the two germline ends. CDR3 amino acids: CATSDPRGSNEKLFF. The DNA of the CDR3 is TGTGCCACCAGTGACCCTCGGGGATCTAATGAAAAACTGTTTTTT.

This rearrangement joins TRBV2 to TRBJ1-1; D may be TRBD1 (6 bases). The CDR3 runs to 13 residues. The germline gives CDR1 SNHLY, CDR2 FYNNEI. The CDR3 sequence is CAKTVGAGTEAFF. The CDR3 DNA follows: TGTGCAAAAACGGTGGGGGCTGGCACTGAAGCTTTCTTT.

The chain carries TRBV11-2 and TRBJ2-7; the match to TRBD2 covers 12 bases. With 1 base clipped from V and 3 bases from J, the junction kept 1 base outside the gene matches. The CDR3 totals 15 residues. CDR1 and CDR2 from the germline V gene are SGHAT and FQNNGV. CDR3 amino acids: CASSLALAGGYEQYF. CDR3 bases: TGTGCCAGCAGCTTAGCACTAGCGGGAGGCTACGAGCAGTACTTC. The full variable domain, rest sourced from reference TRBV11-2 and TRBJ2-7, is EAGVAQSPRYKIIEKRQSVAFWCNPISGHATLYWYQQILGQGPKLLIQFQNNGVVDDSQLPKDRFSAERLKGVDSTLKIQPAKLEDSAVYLCASSLALAGGYEQYFGPGTRLTVT.

This clone was recorded a few times. The V and J genes are TRBV24-1 and TRBJ2-3; 10 bases are a match to TRBD1. The CDR3 consists of 16 residues. The germline gives CDR1 KGHDR, CDR2 SFDVKD. J was trimmed by 5 bases and V by 5 bases; bases with no gene match: 9. Here the CDR3 reads CATSGPDRGPIDTQYF. The DNA for the CDR3 is TGTGCCACCAGTGGTCCCGACAGGGGGCCTATAGATACGCAGTATTTT.

The table lists this clone with a few counts. The junction and the germline gene differ at one end; a read error may be behind it. The V gene is TRBV7-7, the J gene TRBJ2-1; TRBD2 matches 13 bases. CDR1 SSHAT and CDR2 FNYEAQ come from the germline V gene (reference sequence). The CDR3 totals 15 residues. The CDR3 DNA sequence: TGTGCTAGCAGCTTGGGACTAGCGGGGAACAATGAGCAGTTCTTC. The encoded protein is CASSLGLAGNNEQFF.

This chain links TRBV30 with TRBJ1-1; D possibly corresponds to TRBD1 (5 bases). Germline V gene data show CDR1 as GTSNPN and CDR2 as SVGIG (reference sequence). The CDR3 contains 17 residues. V was shortened by 3 bases and J by 1 base, with 21 bases between the two germline ends. DNA for the CDR3: TGTGCCTGGAGCGATAGGACCGCAGGGTGGGGGAACACTGAAGCTTTCTTT. Translation: CAWSDRTAGWGNTEAFF. The full variable domain, in which reference TRBV30 and TRBJ1-1 provide the parts outside the CDR3, is SQTIHQWPATLVQPVGSPLSLECTVEGTSNPNLYWYRQAAGRGLQLLFYSVGIGQISSEVPQNLSASRPQDRQFILSSKKLLLSDSGFYLCAWSDRTAGWGNTEAFFGQGTRLTVV.

This chain uses TRBV5-1 with TRBJ2-3, with 14 bases lining up with TRBD2. J gave up 8 bases and V 4 bases, and 3 bases lay outside the gene matches. CDR3 length equals 14 residues. The germline gives CDR1 SGHRS, CDR2 YFSETQ. The CDR3 DNA reads as TGCGCCAGCAGCCCCGGACTAGCGGGAGGTACGCAGTATTTT. Its translation: CASSPGLAGGTQYF.

V usage is TRBV5-6 and J usage is TRBJ2-3; tentatively, D is TRBD2 (6 bases). The V gene lost 1 base and the J gene lost 4 bases, with 10 bases spanning the gap. The CDR3 contains 14 residues. Germline V gene lookup returns CDR1 SGHDT and CDR2 YYEEEE. The chain's CDR3 is CASSLSGRPDTQYF. CDR3 in DNA: TGTGCCAGCAGCTTGTCAGGGAGGCCAGATACGCAGTATTTT.

This clone occurred a few times. The V gene is TRBV7-9, the J gene TRBJ2-7; perhaps TRBD2 as D (6 bases). In germline, CDR1 is SEHNR, CDR2 FQNEAQ (reference sequence). The CDR3 contains 14 residues. V lost 5 bases and J lost 5, with 16 bases in between. The CDR3 DNA is TGTGCCAGCAGCCCCAGCCGGGCGGGGCACGAGCAGTACTTC. Translation: CASSPSRAGHEQYF.